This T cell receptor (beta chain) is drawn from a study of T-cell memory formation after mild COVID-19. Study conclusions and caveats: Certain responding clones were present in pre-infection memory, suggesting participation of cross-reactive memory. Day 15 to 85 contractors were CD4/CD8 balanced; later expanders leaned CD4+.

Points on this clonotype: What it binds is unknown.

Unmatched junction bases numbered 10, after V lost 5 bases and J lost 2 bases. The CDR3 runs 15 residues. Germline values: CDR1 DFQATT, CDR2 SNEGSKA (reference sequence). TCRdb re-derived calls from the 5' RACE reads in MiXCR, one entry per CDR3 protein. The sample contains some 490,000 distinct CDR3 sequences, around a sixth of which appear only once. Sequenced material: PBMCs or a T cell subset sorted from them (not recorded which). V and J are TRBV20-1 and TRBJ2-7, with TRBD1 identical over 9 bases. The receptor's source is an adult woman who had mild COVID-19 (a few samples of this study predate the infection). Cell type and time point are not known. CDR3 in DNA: TGCAGTGCTTGGAGACCCGGGACAGGGACCTACGAGCAGTACTTC. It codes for CSAWRPGTGTYEQYF.